The rows below give T cell receptor beta chains drawn from one sample of a study of T-cell reconstitution after alpha-beta-depleted transplantation in children. TCRdb recomputed calls from the PCR reads with MiXCR, one row per CDR3 protein. The sample carries roughly 150,000 distinct CDR3 sequences, approximately 10% recorded once. Sequencing used PBMCs, obtained before TCRalphabeta/CD19-depleted stem cell transplant. These receptor sequences come from a boy between 2 and 10 years old with acute myeloid leukemia, due to receive a stem cell transplant. CDR3s leave out the opening cysteine and the closing phenylalanine or tryptophan. The size entry gives how often the clone was seen (once, few, many) or a class if it is expanded.

J: TRBJ2-7
size: many
V: TRBV18
CDR3: ASSPTAGEAQY

J: TRBJ2-7
size: many
V: TRBV20-1
CDR3: SARDLRAESHEQY

J: TRBJ2-1
size: many
V: TRBV5-1
CDR3: ASSSNNEQF

J: TRBJ2-5
size: many
V: TRBV7-9
CDR3: ASSPFPGLPQETQY

J: TRBJ2-3
size: many
V: TRBV5-1
CDR3: ASSLSSDTQY

J: TRBJ2-3
size: many
V: TRBV7-8
CDR3: ASSSLSAGWADTQY

J: TRBJ1-6
size: many
V: TRBV20-1
CDR3: SARDLKGRYSPLH

J: TRBJ1-2
size: many
V: TRBV7-2
CDR3: ASSLAGGNGYT

J: TRBJ2-5
size: many
V: TRBV7-9
CDR3: ASSARTSGSPRETQY

J: TRBJ1-5
size: many
V: TRBV12-3/TRBV12-4
CDR3: ASSPGQAQH

J: TRBJ2-3
size: many
V: TRBV20-1
CDR3: SASGGRTDTQY

J: TRBJ2-1
size: many
V: TRBV6-1
CDR3: ASSRGGSNEQF